One and the same sample provided the 3 T cell receptor beta chains below, sequenced in a study of T cell responses to AZD1222 COVID-19 vaccine. Some clones are missing from TCRdb's copy, which holds only in-frame ones; the method was immunoSEQ multiplex PCR. The table shows around 110,000 clones, with 87% occurring only once. The sample consisted of peripheral blood, taken on day 0 of AZD1222 vaccination. These receptors were collected from an adult in good health.

The chain carries TRBV7-9 and TRBJ1-2, with D possibly TRBD1 on 5 matching bases. Germline loops: CDR1 SEHNR, CDR2 FQNEAQ (reference sequence). V was pared by 4 bases and J by 4 bases, with 13 bases between. The CDR3 has 14 amino acids. The CDR3 loop reads CASSSREGTYGYTF. The CDR3 DNA is TGTGCCAGCAGCTCCAGGGAGGGGACCTATGGCTACACCTTC.

The chain recombines TRBV6-5 with TRBJ2-5; D is uncertain. This CDR3 comprises 14 residues. Trimming removed 1 base from V and 4 bases from J, with 10 bases in between. CDR1 MNHEY and CDR2 SVGAGI come from the germline V gene. The CDR3 DNA reads as TGTGCCAGCAGTTACTTTTCAGGACGAGAGACCCAGTACTTC. It is translated as CASSYFSGRETQYF.

The CDR3 loop reads CASSQDILRQGVKTEAFF. The CDR3 DNA follows: TGCGCCAGCAGCCAAGATATCCTCCGACAGGGTGTAAAAACTGAAGCTTTCTTT. The chain uses TRBV4-1 and TRBJ1-1; 7 nucleotides line up with TRBD1. The trim removed 0 bases at V and 5 bases at J, leaving 15 bases unmatched. Germline loops: CDR1 MGHRA, CDR2 YSYEKL. The CDR3 runs to 18 residues.